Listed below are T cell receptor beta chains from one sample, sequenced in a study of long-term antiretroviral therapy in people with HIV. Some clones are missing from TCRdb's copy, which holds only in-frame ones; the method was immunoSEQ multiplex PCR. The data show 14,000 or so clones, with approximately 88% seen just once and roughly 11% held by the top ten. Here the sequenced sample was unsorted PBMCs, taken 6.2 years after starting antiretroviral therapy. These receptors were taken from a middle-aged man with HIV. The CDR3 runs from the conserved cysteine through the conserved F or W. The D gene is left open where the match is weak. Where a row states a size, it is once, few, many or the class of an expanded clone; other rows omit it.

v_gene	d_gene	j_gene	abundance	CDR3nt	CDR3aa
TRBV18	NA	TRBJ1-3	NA	TGTGCCAGCTCACCCGGGGGTGATCGGCCTGGAAACACCATATATTTT	CASSPGGDRPGNTIYF
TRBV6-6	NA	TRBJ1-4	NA	TGTGCCAGCAGTTACCAAGGCGGTGATGAAAAACTGTTTTTT	CASSYQGGDEKLFF
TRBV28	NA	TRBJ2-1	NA	TGTGCCAGCAGTTTAACACAGCAGTTCTTC	CASSLTQQFF
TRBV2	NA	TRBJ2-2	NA	TGTGCCAGCAGTGAAGCGGGTTCCGGGGAGCTGTTTTTT	CASSEAGSGELFF
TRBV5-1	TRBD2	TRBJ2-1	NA	TGCGCCAGCAGCCTATCTAGCGGGAGTCGCAATGAGCAGTTCTTC	CASSLSSGSRNEQFF
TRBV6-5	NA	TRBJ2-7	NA	TGTGCCAGCAGTGAAGAGGGGTCCTACTACGAGCAGTACTTC	CASSEEGSYYEQYF
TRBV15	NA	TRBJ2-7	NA	TGTGCCACCAGCAACCGACCTGGACAGACCTACGAGCAGTACTTC	CATSNRPGQTYEQYF
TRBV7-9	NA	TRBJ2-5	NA	TGTGCCAGCAGCGAAGGGGGGAGGGCTCCCGAGTACTTC	CASSEGGRAPEYF
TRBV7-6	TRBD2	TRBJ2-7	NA	TGTGCCAGCAGCTTAGCTGGATCTAGCGGGAGAGCTTACGAGCAGTACTTC	CASSLAGSSGRAYEQYF
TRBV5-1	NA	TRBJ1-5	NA	TGCGCCAGCAGCTTGCTCGGTTCATCCCAGCCCCAGCATTTT	CASSLLGSSQPQHF
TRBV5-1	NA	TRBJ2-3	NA	TGCGCCAGCAACGGCGGGAACACAGATACGCAGTATTTT	CASNGGNTDTQYF
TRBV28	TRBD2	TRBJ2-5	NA	TGTGCCAGCAGTTCACCAACAAGCGGGATGGAGACCCAGTACTTC	CASSSPTSGMETQYF
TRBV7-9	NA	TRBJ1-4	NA	TGTGCCAGCAGCCCGACCGGGGCTAGTGAAAAACTGTTTTTT	CASSPTGASEKLFF
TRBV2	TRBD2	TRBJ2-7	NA	TGTGCCAGCAGTGAAGGTCTAGCGGGAGGTACCTACGAGCAGTACTTC	CASSEGLAGGTYEQYF
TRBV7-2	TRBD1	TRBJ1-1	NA	TGTGCCAGCAGCTTAAGGGGACAGGGATATAGAGGAACTGAAGCTTTCTTT	CASSLRGQGYRGTEAFF
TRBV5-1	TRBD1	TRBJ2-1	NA	TGCGCCAGCAGCTCAGAACAGGGGGCGGGTCGTGAGCAGTTCTTC	CASSSEQGAGREQFF
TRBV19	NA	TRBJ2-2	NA	TGTGCCAGTAGTATAGCCCCGTTCGCGAACACCGGGGAGCTGTTTTTT	CASSIAPFANTGELFF
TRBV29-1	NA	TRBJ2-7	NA	TGCAGCGTTGAACAGGGTAGCTCCTACGAGCAGTACTTC	CSVEQGSSYEQYF
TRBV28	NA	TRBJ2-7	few	TGTGCCAGCAGGCCTACGGGCCTTTACGAGCAGTACTTC	CASRPTGLYEQYF
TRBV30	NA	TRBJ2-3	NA	TGTGCCTGGAGTCCCCCAATCTGGAGGGACTCAGATACGCAGTATTTT	CAWSPPIWRDSDTQYF
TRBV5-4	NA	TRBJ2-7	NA	TGTGCCAGCAGCTCCGGACAGCTTTACTACGAGCAGTACTTC	CASSSGQLYYEQYF
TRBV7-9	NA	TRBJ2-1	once	TGTGCCAGCCGATCCTTAATGCCCAATGAGCAGTTCTTC	CASRSLMPNEQFF
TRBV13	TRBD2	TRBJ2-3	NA	TGTGCCAGCAGAGGAGCGGGGGTTAGCACAGATACGCAGTATTTT	CASRGAGVSTDTQYF
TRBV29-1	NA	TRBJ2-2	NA	TGCAGCGTTGGGGGCCTTGCCGGGGAGCTGTTTTTT	CSVGGLAGELFF
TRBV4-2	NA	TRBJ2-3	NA	TGTGCCAGCGGGGGAGACAGCCACACAGATACGCAGTATTTT	CASGGDSHTDTQYF
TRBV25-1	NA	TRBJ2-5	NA	TGTGCCAGCAGCCTAAACTGGGAGACCCAGTACTTC	CASSLNWETQYF
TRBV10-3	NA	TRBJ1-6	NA	TGTGCCATCAGTGAGTCGGAGGGAAATTCACCCCTCCACTTT	CAISESEGNSPLHF
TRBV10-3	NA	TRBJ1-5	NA	TGTGCCATCAATGATGGGGGATCAGGGCAGCCCCAGCATTTT	CAINDGGSGQPQHF
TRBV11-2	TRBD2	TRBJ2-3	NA	TGTGCCAGCAGCTTACGGGGGGGCTTGGATACGCAGTATTTT	CASSLRGGLDTQYF
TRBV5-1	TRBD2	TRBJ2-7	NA	TGCGCCAGCAGCTCTAGCGGGAGTGGCTACGAGCAGTACTTC	CASSSSGSGYEQYF
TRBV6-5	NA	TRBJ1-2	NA	TGTGCCAGCAGCCCTTATACTAACTATGGCTACACCTTC	CASSPYTNYGYTF
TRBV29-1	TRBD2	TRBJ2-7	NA	TGCAGCGTTGTCCCTAGCGGGAGGGCCTACGAGCAGTACTTC	CSVVPSGRAYEQYF
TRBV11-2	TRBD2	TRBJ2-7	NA	TGTGCCAGCAGCGCGGGTGGACTAGCGGCCTCCTACGAGCAGTACTTC	CASSAGGLAASYEQYF
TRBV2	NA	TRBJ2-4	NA	TGTGCCAGCAGTCTCCTTAGTTTTCCCAAAAACATTCAGTACTTC	CASSLLSFPKNIQYF
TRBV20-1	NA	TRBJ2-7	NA	TGCAGTGCTAGAATGGGCCCCGATCAGTACTTC	CSARMGPDQYF
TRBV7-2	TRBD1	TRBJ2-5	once	TGTGCCAGCAGCTCACCGGGACAGGGGTTGGAGACCCAGTACTTC	CASSSPGQGLETQYF
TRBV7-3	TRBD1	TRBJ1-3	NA	TGTGCCAGCAGCCGACAGGGAACTGCGGGAAACACCATATATTTT	CASSRQGTAGNTIYF
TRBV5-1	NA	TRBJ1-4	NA	TGCGCCAGCAGCTTTGAGGGGTCTCGGGAAAAACTGTTTTTT	CASSFEGSREKLFF
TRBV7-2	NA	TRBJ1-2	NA	TGTGCCAGCAGCTTAACTACCTCCGTCTACACCTTC	CASSLTTSVYTF
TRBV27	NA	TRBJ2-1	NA	TGTGCCAGCAGTTTATCGTGGGGTCCGGGGAATGAGCAGTTCTTC	CASSLSWGPGNEQFF
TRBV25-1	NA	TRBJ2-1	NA	TGTGCCAGCAGTGAATTAGGAGTATACAATGAGCAGTTCTTC	CASSELGVYNEQFF
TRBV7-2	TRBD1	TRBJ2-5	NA	TGTGCCAGCAGCCCACAGGGGGCAAGGCAAGAGACCCAGTACTTC	CASSPQGARQETQYF
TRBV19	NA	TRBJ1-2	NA	TGTGCCAGTACCCTAGGAGGGTACGATGGCTACACCTTC	CASTLGGYDGYTF
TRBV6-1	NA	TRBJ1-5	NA	TGTGCCAGCAGGTTAGGTGAAGGGCCCCAGCATTTT	CASRLGEGPQHF
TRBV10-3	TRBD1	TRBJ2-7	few	TGTGCCATCAGTACCGGGACAGGGTCCTACGAGCAGTACTTC	CAISTGTGSYEQYF
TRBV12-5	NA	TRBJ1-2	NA	TGTGCTAGTGGTTTGAGGGACGGTCGTGGCTACACCTTC	CASGLRDGRGYTF
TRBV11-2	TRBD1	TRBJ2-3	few	TGTGCCAGCAGCTTAGGGACAGGGGGCCCCACAGATACGCAGTATTTT	CASSLGTGGPTDTQYF
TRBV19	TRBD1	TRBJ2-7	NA	TGTGCCAGTAGGCTAGGGACAGGGATTACCTACGAGCAGTACTTC	CASRLGTGITYEQYF
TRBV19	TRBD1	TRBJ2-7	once	TGTGCCAGTAGTATAAACCGGGACAGCCAGTATTACGAGCAGTACTTC	CASSINRDSQYYEQYF
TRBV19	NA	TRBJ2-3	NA	TGTGCCAGTAAATTCCTCAGGAGCACAGATACGCAGTATTTT	CASKFLRSTDTQYF
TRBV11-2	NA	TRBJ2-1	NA	TGTGCCAGCAGCTTAGTTGGGACGATCAGCAGCTCCTACAATGAGCAGTTCTTC	CASSLVGTISSSYNEQFF
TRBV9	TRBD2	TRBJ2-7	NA	TGTGCCAGCAGCGTAATAGCGGGAGCCGAGCAGTACTTC	CASSVIAGAEQYF
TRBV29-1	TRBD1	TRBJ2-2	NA	TGCAGCGTTGTCGGGACAGGCACCGGGGAGCTGTTTTTT	CSVVGTGTGELFF
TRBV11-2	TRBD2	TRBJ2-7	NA	TGTGCCAGCAGCGGGAGGATGGCGGGGGACTACGAGCAGTACTTC	CASSGRMAGDYEQYF
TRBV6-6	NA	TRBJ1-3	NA	TGTGCCAGCAGTTACTCCGGCCAAAGGACTGGAAACACCATATATTTT	CASSYSGQRTGNTIYF